This is a list of T cell receptor beta chains from one sample in a study of blood T cells in healthy people across ages. One entry per CDR3 protein results from TCRdb running MiXCR on the 5' RACE reads. Of fewer than 2,000,000 distinct CDR3 sequences listed, about 31% were seen once; the top ten hold about 11%. What was sequenced was blood. The receptors here all came from a woman aged 25-40 years in good health. The conserved cysteine and the conserved F or W are not part of the CDR3 here. Rows may omit the clone size; those that give it use once, few, many or a size class.

TRBV5-5 . ASSFAVRTGLTGETQY
TRBV20-1 . SAQAGTWLADTQY
TRBV9 . ASSVAILDGGTGGPYNEQF
TRBV29-1 . SAVQTALNTEAF
TRBV7-9 once DSSLLAPRGFYEQY
TRBV4-1 many ASSQGANEQF
TRBV6-2/TRBV6-3 once ASRLATGDYYNEQF
TRBV15 few ATSHIAGGRNEQF
TRBV4-1 . ASSQDSVPGANVLT
TRBV27 many ASSSPHDGNNEQF
TRBV27 few ASSYRISGSYEQY
TRBV6-1 few ASSEAFGTSGDEQY
TRBV29-1 many SVRRGGGKPDTQY
TRBV6-5 few ASSYKGSSYNGQF
TRBV13 . ASSLLAGEGYEQY
TRBV9 . ASSGATSGEPNTGELF
TRBV5-1 many ASSLWGDEQY
TRBV19 . ASSIWGRETQY
TRBV6-1 many ASGLAPNYEQY
TRBV4-1 . ASSQGPVGQPQH
TRBV4-1 few ASSLHTVAETQY
TRBV25-1 few ASSGVAGGTDTQY
TRBV29-1 many SAGTGGNEQF
TRBV13 . ASSGGLAPSYEQY
TRBV7-8 few ASSLGHLEQF
TRBV30 . AWSAGTEGYT
TRBV28 . ASSLKGLGNQPQH
TRBV5-1 few ASSLGPPSGGSYEQY
TRBV10-3 . AISDPEDRVYEQY
TRBV6-2/TRBV6-3 few ASHAGGRGETQY
TRBV6-5 . ASNKASYEQY
TRBV7-8 . ASSLTPLGDQETQY
TRBV29-1 many SVAPRGGYGYT
TRBV6-2/TRBV6-3 few ASSSGGRPETQY
TRBV4-1 . ASSQKTSGTNGKLF
TRBV30 few AWRAGSGANVLT
TRBV21-1 . ASSGPGDVHSPLH
TRBV7-8 few ASSLLTSGTYEQY
TRBV4-1 few ASSQAPRGAGELF
TRBV20-1 many SAGYMGVGQF
TRBV20-1 . SDIGGGGHGYT
TRBV4-1 many ASSQVGLAEETQY
TRBV18 . ASSYIPIRDRAYEQY
TRBV6-5 many ASGYGANVLT
TRBV9 few ASSVGWRESGETQY
TRBV7-9 . ASSSIRDTAYNEQF
TRBV7-2 few ASSLELAGDYNEQF
TRBV25-1 few ASSNTNYGYT
TRBV20-1 . SARDYRREGCNEQF
TRBV2 . ASSGGGNIQY
TRBV4-1 . ASSQEVGTATGPDTQY
TRBV25-1 . ASSEKGWADTRY
TRBV20-1 many SARVPGETQY